These 21 T cell receptor beta chains share one sample of origin, sequenced in a study of blood T cell repertoires in COVID-19. The repertoire was sequenced with immunoSEQ multiplex PCR; TCRdb's copy has only in-frame clones and lacks some. The sample has 180,000 or so clones, over 80% seen once. Material: PBMCs or T cells enriched from blood (not recorded which). The receptors derive from a woman aged 55-69 years who had recovered from COVID-19.

V usage is TRBV15 and J usage is TRBJ2-3, with 7 bases aligning to TRBD1. CDR1 LNHNV and CDR2 YYDKDF come from the germline V gene (reference sequence). This CDR3 region has 15 residues. J was trimmed by 2 bases and V by 0 bases; bases with no gene match: 2. The CDR3 loop is CATSREGQTTDTQYF. CDR3 sequence (DNA): TGTGCCACCAGCAGAGAGGGACAGACCACAGATACGCAGTATTTT.

The J gene is TRBJ2-1, the V gene TRBV11-2; 11 positions agree with TRBD2. The germline gives CDR1 SGHAT, CDR2 FQNNGV. The CDR3 has 16 residues. The trim removed 1 base at V and 4 bases at J, leaving 3 bases unmatched. CDR3 sequence reads: CASSLGLAGYYNEQFF. The CDR3 DNA sequence: TGTGCCAGCAGCTTAGGACTAGCGGGGTATTACAATGAGCAGTTCTTC.

This clone was recorded once. The chain couples TRBV5-6 to TRBJ1-5; D unresolved. The CDR3 covers 14 residues. Germline lookup yields CDR1 SGHDT and CDR2 YYEEEE. The ends were cut back, 5 bases at V and 5 bases at J, with 14 bases in the middle. CDR3 DNA: TGTGCCAGCAGTCCCGGACGGACTCATCAGCCCCAGCATTTT. The encoded protein is CASSPGRTHQPQHF. The full variable domain, completed using reference TRBV5-6 and TRBJ1-5, is DAGVTQSPTHLIKTRGQQVTLRCSPKSGHDTVSWYQQALGQGPQFIFQYYEEEERQRGNFPDRFSGHQFPNYSSELNVNALLLGDSALYLCASSPGRTHQPQHFGDGTRLSIL.

The gene calls are TRBV3-1 (or the pseudogene TRBV3-2) and TRBJ1-2; D perhaps matches TRBD1 (6 bases). Germline-derived CDR1 and CDR2 are LGHDT and YNNKEL (reference sequence). Trimming stripped 6 bases from V and 8 bases from J, with 16 bases between. The CDR3 covers 13 residues. As DNA, the CDR3 is TGTGCCAGCAGTCGTCAGGGGCTGCAGGGCTACACCTTC. This gives the protein CASSRQGLQGYTF.

The chain links TRBV19 to TRBJ1-4; the D gene is possibly TRBD1 (6 bases). Deletions cut 5 bases from V and 4 bases from J, with 14 bases between. Germline values: CDR1 LNHDA, CDR2 SQIVND (reference sequence). The CDR3 sequence is 15 residues long. The CDR3 DNA reads TGTGCCAGTAGTTCCCAGGACAGAATTAATGAAAAACTGTTTTTT. Its protein product is CASSSQDRINEKLFF.

This sequence joins TRBV5-4 and TRBJ2-7, with 11 bases identical to TRBD1. Per germline, CDR1 SGHNT and CDR2 YYREEE (reference sequence). This CDR3 has 15 amino acids. The ends lost 2 bases at V and 9 bases at J; junction bases unmatched: 10. DNA for the CDR3: TGTGCCAGCAGCTTAGCCGGGACAGGGGGTATCGGGCAGTACTTC. This encodes CASSLAGTGGIGQYF.

About this clone: Other DNA sequences of this sample code for an identical CDR3. The rearrangement links TRBV7-9 to TRBJ1-1; D ambiguous. The CDR3 consists of 11 residues. CDR1 and CDR2 (germline): SEHNR, FQNEAQ (reference sequence). V lost 2 bases, J lost 6 bases, and 4 bases lay in between. CDR3 loop: CASSLQSEAFF. CDR3 DNA sequence: TGTGCCAGCAGCTTACAATCTGAAGCTTTCTTT.

The chain links TRBV28 to TRBJ2-7, with TRBD1 as a possible D gene (5 bases). The CDR3 is 13 residues long. Trimming cost V 6 bases and J 7 bases, with 16 bases left between them. Germline CDR1 MDHEN, CDR2 SYDVKM. CDR3 coding DNA: TGTGCCAGCAGAAGACAGAAAGTTGGTGAGCAGTACTTC. Its protein product is CASRRQKVGEQYF.

This chain uses TRBV12-3 or TRBV12-4 with TRBJ1-1, with D maybe TRBD1 (5 bases). The CDR3 consists of 13 residues. Trimming took 8 bases from V and 6 from J, leaving 16 bases between them. The CDR3 reads CASAVQVVAEAFF. The CDR3 DNA reads as TGTGCCAGCGCGGTACAGGTCGTGGCTGAAGCTTTCTTT.

This rearrangement joins TRBV5-8 to TRBJ1-1; 7 nucleotides agree with TRBD1. V lost 0 bases to trimming and J lost 0 bases; unmatched junction nucleotides: 2. Germline lookup yields CDR1 SGHTS and CDR2 YDEGEE. The CDR3 length is 15 residues. CDR3 amino acids: CASSLEGALNTEAFF. CDR3 nucleotide sequence: TGTGCCAGCAGCTTGGAGGGGGCCCTGAACACTGAAGCTTTCTTT.

V and J are TRBV6-5 and TRBJ1-2, with 10 bases matching TRBD1. CDR1 and CDR2 (germline): MNHEY, SVGAGI. Trimming at V came to 2 bases and at J to 8 bases, leaving 2 bases not matched to a gene. The CDR3 has 13 amino acids. The CDR3 DNA reads TGTGCCAGCAGTTACAGGACAGGGGGGGGCTACACCTTC. The encoded protein is CASSYRTGGGYTF.

The sample holds a few counts of this clone. The rearrangement joins TRBV12-1 to TRBJ2-7; the table calls TRBD2, which could not be checked here. TRBV12-1 is a pseudogene. This CDR3 has 15 residues. The CDR3: CASRHTGTTLYEQYF. CDR3 nucleotides: TGTGCCAGCAGACACACCGGGACTACTCTTTACGAGCAGTACTTC.

This clone was observed a few times. The chain employs TRBV10-1 and TRBJ1-5; D gene uncertain. The CDR3 is 12 residues long. V was trimmed by 6 bases and J by 5 bases, leaving 8 bases between them. CDR1 and CDR2 from the germline V gene are WNHNN and SYGVQD (reference sequence). Written as DNA, the CDR3 is TGCGCCAGCAGACGGGGAGATCAGCCCCAGCATTTT. This gives the protein CASRRGDQPQHF.

The sample holds one count of this clone. The chain links TRBV3-1 (or the pseudogene TRBV3-2) to TRBJ1-6; 8 positions agree with TRBD1. Germline V CDR1 and CDR2: LGHDT, YNNKEL (reference sequence). Germline trimming cut 10 bases from V and 7 bases from J; bases unmatched to any gene: 6. This CDR3 contains 13 residues. The chain's CDR3 is CATRTGLNSPLHF. CDR3 bases: TGTGCCACACGGACAGGGTTGAATTCACCCCTCCACTTT.

This chain joins TRBV6-5 and TRBJ2-7; TRBD1 is a possible D gene (6 bases). Trimming removed 7 bases from V and 1 base from J, with 14 bases in between. Per the germline V gene, CDR1 is MNHEY and CDR2 is SVGAGI. The CDR3 extends over 14 amino acids. In DNA form, the CDR3 reads TGTGCCAGCAACCCGAACAGGGCGTCCTACGAGCAGTACTTC. As protein: CASNPNRASYEQYF.

This clone turned up a few times. The J gene is TRBJ2-5, the V gene TRBV5-1; 7 nucleotides agree with TRBD2. CDR3 length: 13 amino acids. Germline CDR1 SGHRS, CDR2 YFSETQ. V gave up 4 bases and J gave up 5 bases; unmatched junction bases: 5. DNA of the CDR3: TGCGCCAGCAGCCAGCGGGAAAGGGAGACCCAGTACTTC. Protein product: CASSQRERETQYF.

The genes are TRBV5-6 and TRBJ1-2; a weak D match, TRBD1 (5 bases). The CDR3 loop spans 15 amino acids. Trimming pared 4 bases from V and 0 bases from J, leaving 13 bases between. Germline V lookup: CDR1 SGHDT, CDR2 YYEEEE. The CDR3 reads CASSLRQQTNYGYTF. In nucleotides, the CDR3 is TGTGCCAGCAGCCTCCGACAGCAAACTAACTATGGCTACACCTTC.

CDR3 residues: CATSEQDRNYGYTF. The CDR3 nucleotides read TGTGCCACCAGTGAACAAGACAGAAACTATGGCTACACCTTC. The chain is built from TRBV24-1 and TRBJ1-2; D perhaps matches TRBD1 (5 bases). There are 14 residues in the CDR3. Germline CDR1 and CDR2: KGHDR and SFDVKD. The V gene lost 4 bases and the J gene lost 2 bases, with 10 bases spanning the gap.

About this clone: An end of the junction differs from the germline gene, which may be a read error. This sequence joins TRBV2 and TRBJ1-1; D is perhaps TRBD1 (6 bases). From germline, CDR1 is SNHLY and CDR2 FYNNEI. The CDR3 has 10 residues. CDR3 region: CVSSSGEAFF. CDR3 coding DNA: TGTGTCAGCAGTTCAGGGGAGGCTTTCTTT.

V gene TRBV7-2 combines with J gene TRBJ2-1; TRBD2 is a possible D gene (6 bases). CDR3 length: 15 residues. Trimming removed 0 bases at V and 1 base at J, with 7 bases between. Germline values: CDR1 SGHTA, CDR2 FQGNSA. This chain's CDR3 is CASSLATSSYNEQFF. The CDR3 DNA follows: TGTGCCAGCAGCTTAGCGACTAGTTCCTACAATGAGCAGTTCTTC.

This chain connects TRBV14 to TRBJ1-2; D unclear. Trimming took 1 base from V and 7 from J, leaving 13 bases between them. CDR3 length: 14 amino acids. Germline-derived CDR1 and CDR2 are SGHDN and FVKESK. CDR3 coding DNA: TGTGCCAGCAGCCAAGTCCGGGGTCTAGGTGGCTACACCTTC. Translated, it gives CASSQVRGLGGYTF.